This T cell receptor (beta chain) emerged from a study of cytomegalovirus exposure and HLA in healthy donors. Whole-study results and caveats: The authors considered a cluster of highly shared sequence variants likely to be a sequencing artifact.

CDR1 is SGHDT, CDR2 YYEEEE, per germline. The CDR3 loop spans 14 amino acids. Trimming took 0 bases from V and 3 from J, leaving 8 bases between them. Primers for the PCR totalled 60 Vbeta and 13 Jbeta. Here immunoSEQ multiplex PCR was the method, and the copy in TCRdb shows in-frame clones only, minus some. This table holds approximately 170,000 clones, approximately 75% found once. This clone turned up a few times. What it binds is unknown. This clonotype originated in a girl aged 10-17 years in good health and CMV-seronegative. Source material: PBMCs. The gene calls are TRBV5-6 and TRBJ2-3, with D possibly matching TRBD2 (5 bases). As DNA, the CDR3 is TGTGCCAGCAGCTTGGGCCGCGGGACAGATACGCAGTATTTT. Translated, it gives CASSLGRGTDTQYF.